What follows describes a single TCR beta chain. Its specificity is not known. Primers included in the PCR were 60 Vbeta and 13 Jbeta primers. Clones were sequenced by immunoSEQ multiplex PCR, and TCRdb holds only the in-frame ones, with some missing. The sample contains about 84,000 clones, 90% of which appear only once. The sample originates from a study of cytomegalovirus exposure and HLA in healthy donors. With V trimmed by 5 bases and J by 10 bases, 12 bases remained unmatched. The germline V gene encodes CDR1 SGHTA and CDR2 FQGNSA. The CDR3 is 15 residues long. Study conclusions and caveats: As confirmed in vitro, three CMV-associated chains were specific for CMV antigens.

Sequenced: PBMCs. The J gene is TRBJ2-1, the V gene TRBV7-2, with 9 bases identical to TRBD2. The receptor was derived from a young man in good health and CMV-seronegative. The CDR3 is CASSREAGGPGEQFF. Here the CDR3 DNA reads TGTGCCAGCAGCCGAGAGGCGGGAGGGCCGGGGGAGCAGTTCTTC.